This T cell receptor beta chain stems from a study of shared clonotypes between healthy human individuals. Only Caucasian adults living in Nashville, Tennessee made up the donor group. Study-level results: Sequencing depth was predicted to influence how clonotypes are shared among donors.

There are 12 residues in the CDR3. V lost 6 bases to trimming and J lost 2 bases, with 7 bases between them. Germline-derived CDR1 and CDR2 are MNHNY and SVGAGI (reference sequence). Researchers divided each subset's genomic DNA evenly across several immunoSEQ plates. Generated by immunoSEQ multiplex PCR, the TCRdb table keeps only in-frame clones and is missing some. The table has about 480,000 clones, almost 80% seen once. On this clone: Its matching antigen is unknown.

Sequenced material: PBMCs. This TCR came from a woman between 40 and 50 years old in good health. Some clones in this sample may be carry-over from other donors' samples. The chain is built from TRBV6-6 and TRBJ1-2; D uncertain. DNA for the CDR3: TGTGCCAGCAGGGTGGAGAACTATGGCTACACCTTC. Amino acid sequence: CASRVENYGYTF.